The table lists the clone carrying this TCR beta chain with many counts. Its antigen is unknown. The sample belongs to a study of naive and memory T cell subsets. Points from the study as a whole: Possibly reflecting memory cells re-expressing CD45RA, a few larger clonotypes occurred in naive repertoires, especially CD8.

CDR1 and CDR2 from the germline V gene are SGHAT and FQDESV (reference sequence). The trim removed 5 bases at V and 1 base at J, leaving 9 bases unmatched. The CDR3 is 19 amino acids. Both TRBC1 and TRBC2 were covered by a beta constant-region primer of two equimolar oligonucleotides. Four rounds of PCR amplified the ligated cDNA using nested alpha and beta constant-region primers plus SP2. TCRdb called the UMI-ligation and nested PCR reads again in MiXCR, with one record for every CDR3 protein. Of about 90,000 distinct CDR3 sequences detected, around 11% appear once; the ten largest clones hold about 0.14%.

The V and J genes are TRBV11-1 and TRBJ2-2, with 14 positions matching TRBD2. The sample comprised naive CD4+ T cells from blood. The clonotype comes from a human donor in good health. The DNA for the CDR3 is TGTGCCAGCAGCAGCCCGGGACTAGCGGGGGTATGGAACACCGGGGAGCTGTTTTTT. This translates into CASSSPGLAGVWNTGELFF.